This T cell receptor beta chain was observed in a study of blood T cells in healthy people across ages. With regard to this clonotype: Its target is unknown.

A second about 7 to 11 cycle PCR used barcoded and J-beta primers. A single record per CDR3 protein comes from TCRdb applying MiXCR to the 5' RACE reads. Of 550,000 to 650,000 distinct CDR3 sequences listed, about 25% are singletons. Whole-study findings and limits: There were more naive CD4+ cells and higher diversity in long-lived donors than in aged donors. The study found TCR beta diversity correlated strongly with naive T cell percentage. Changes seen in expanded clonotypes were possibly confounded by donor CMV status left unknown.

These same data were also listed under a study on T cells of mothers and their children. From that report: Per mother, over 9 million TCR beta CDR3 reads were obtained; per child, 2.5 million to 3.5 million.

This TCR derives from a boy younger than 10 in good health. The sequenced sample was blood.

The CDR3 bases are TGCAGCGTTGGCCGGGACAGTTTATTTATGAACACTGAAGCTTTCTTT. This sequence encodes CSVGRDSLFMNTEAFF. This chain links TRBV29-1 with TRBJ1-1, with 7 positions matching TRBD1. This CDR3 is built from 16 residues. The V gene's germline CDR1 is SQVTM and CDR2 ANQGSEA. Losses at the gene ends were 4 bases for V and 0 bases for J; bases not matched to a gene: 11.